This TCR beta chain was captured in a study of OX40 agonist ivuxolimab in advanced cancers. Only one count was recorded for this clone. V was clipped by 0 bases and J by 12 bases, with 24 bases between them. CDR3 length equals 17 residues. Germline V gene sequence: CDR1 SGHRS, CDR2 YFSETQ. Only in-frame clones appear in the TCRdb table, and some are missing; sequencing was by immunoSEQ multiplex PCR. The sample lists tens of thousands of clones, roughly 81% occurring once. Sequencing was performed on CD4+ or CD8+ T cells sorted from blood, taken in a trial of the OX40 agonist ivuxolimab. The chain joins TRBV5-1 to TRBJ1-4; D ambiguous. This clonotype was obtained from an adult with an advanced solid tumor such as melanoma, head and neck, liver or kidney cancer. The CDR3 protein is CASSLAPRGGLVFELFF. CDR3 bases: TGCGCCAGCAGCTTGGCCCCTCGGGGTGGACTGGTGTTCGAACTGTTTTTT.